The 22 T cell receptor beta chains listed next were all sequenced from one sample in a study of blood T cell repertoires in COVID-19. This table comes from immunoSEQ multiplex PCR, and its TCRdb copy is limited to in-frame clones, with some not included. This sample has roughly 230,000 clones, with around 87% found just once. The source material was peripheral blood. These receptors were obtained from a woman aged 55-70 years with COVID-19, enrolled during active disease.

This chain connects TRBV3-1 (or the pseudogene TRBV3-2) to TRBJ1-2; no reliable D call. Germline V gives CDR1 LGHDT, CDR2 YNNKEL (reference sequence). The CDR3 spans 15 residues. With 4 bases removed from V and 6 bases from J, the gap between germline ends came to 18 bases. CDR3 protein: CASSPRGGWQNGYTF. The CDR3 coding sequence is TGTGCCAGCAGCCCCCGGGGAGGCTGGCAAAATGGCTACACCTTC.

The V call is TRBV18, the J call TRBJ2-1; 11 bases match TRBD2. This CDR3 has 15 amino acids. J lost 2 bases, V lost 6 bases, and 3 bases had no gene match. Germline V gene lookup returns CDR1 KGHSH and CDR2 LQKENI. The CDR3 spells CASSLLAGAYNEQFF. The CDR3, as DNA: TGTGCCAGCTCGCTACTAGCGGGGGCCTACAATGAGCAGTTCTTC.

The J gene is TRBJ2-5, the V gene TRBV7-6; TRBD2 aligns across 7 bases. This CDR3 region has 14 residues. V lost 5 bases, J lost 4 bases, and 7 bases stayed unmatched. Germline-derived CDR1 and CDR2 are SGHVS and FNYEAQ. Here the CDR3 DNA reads TGTGCCAGCAGCCCACCGGGACTACGAGAGACCCAGTACTTC. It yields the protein CASSPPGLRETQYF.

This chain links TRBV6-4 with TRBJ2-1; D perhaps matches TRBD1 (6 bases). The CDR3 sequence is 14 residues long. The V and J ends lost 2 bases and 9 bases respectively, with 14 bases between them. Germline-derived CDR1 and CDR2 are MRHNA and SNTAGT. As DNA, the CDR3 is TGTGCCAGCAGTGACAACAGGGCGGGTGGTGAGCAGTTCTTC. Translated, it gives CASSDNRAGGEQFF.

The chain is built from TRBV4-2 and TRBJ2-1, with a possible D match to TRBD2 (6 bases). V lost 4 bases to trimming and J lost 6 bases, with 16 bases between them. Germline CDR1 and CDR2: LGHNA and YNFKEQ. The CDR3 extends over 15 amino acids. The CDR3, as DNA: TGTGCCAGCAGCCCCTCCGGCGGGGCCGGCAATGAGCAGTTCTTC. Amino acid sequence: CASSPSGGAGNEQFF.

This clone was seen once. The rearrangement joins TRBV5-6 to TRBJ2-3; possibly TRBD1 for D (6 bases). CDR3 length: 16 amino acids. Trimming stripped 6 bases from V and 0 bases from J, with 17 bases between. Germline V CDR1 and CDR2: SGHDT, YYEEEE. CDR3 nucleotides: TGTGCCAGCACCGATCCGACAGGCCCTAGCACAGATACGCAGTATTTT. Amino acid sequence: CASTDPTGPSTDTQYF.

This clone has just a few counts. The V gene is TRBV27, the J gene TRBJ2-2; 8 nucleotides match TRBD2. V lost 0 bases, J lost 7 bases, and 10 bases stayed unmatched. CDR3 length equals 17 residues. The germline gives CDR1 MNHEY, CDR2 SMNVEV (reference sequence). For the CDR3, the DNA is TGTGCCAGCAGTTTATCGTACCGGGGGGGTTCCGGCGGGGAGCTGTTTTTT. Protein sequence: CASSLSYRGGSGGELFF.

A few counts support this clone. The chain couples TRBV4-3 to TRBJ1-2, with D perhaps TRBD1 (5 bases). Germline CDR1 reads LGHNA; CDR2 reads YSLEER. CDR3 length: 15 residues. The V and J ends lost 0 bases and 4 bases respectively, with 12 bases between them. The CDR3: CASSQDGGTLYGYTF. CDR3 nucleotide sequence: TGCGCCAGCAGCCAAGACGGCGGGACGCTCTATGGCTACACCTTC.

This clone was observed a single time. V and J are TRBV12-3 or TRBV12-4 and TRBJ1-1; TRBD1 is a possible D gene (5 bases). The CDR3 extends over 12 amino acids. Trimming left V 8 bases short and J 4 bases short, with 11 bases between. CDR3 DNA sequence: TGTGCCAGCGGAAGGAGGGGCACTGAAGCTTTCTTT. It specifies CASGRRGTEAFF.

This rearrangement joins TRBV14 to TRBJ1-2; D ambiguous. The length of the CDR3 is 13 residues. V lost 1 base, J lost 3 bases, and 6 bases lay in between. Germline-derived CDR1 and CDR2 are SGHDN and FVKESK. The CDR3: CASSQAFYYGYTF. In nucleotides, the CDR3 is TGTGCCAGCAGCCAAGCCTTCTACTATGGCTACACCTTC.

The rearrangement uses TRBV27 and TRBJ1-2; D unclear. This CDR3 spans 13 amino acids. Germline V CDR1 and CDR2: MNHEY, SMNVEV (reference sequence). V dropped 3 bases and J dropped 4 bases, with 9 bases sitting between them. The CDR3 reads CASSFGISYGYTF. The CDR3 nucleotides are TGTGCCAGCAGTTTCGGGATCTCCTATGGCTACACCTTC.

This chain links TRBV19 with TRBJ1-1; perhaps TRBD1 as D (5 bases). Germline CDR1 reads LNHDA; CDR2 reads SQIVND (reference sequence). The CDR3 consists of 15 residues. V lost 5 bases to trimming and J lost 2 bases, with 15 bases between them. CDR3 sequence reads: CASSASRGINTEAFF. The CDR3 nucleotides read TGTGCCAGTAGTGCCTCTAGGGGAATAAACACTGAAGCTTTCTTT.

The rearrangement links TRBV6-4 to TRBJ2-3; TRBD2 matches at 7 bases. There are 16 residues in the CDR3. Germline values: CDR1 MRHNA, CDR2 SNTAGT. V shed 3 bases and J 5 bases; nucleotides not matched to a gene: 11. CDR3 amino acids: CASSDSVGGKGDTQYF. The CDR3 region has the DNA TGTGCCAGCAGTGATTCGGTGGGGGGGAAAGGAGATACGCAGTATTTT.

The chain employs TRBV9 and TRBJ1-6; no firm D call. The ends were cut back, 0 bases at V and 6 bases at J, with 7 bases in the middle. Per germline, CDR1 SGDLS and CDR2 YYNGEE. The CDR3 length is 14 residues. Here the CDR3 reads CASSVDILNSPLHF. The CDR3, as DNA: TGTGCCAGCAGCGTAGACATCCTTAATTCACCCCTCCACTTT.

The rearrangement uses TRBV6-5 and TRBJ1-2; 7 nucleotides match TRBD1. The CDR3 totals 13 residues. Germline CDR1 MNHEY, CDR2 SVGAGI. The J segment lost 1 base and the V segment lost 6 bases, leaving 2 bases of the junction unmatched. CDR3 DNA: TGTGCCAGCAGAGACAGGGTTAACTATGGCTACACCTTC. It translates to CASRDRVNYGYTF.

CDR3 in amino acids: CASSYTGGGVEQYF. In DNA, the CDR3 is TGTGCCAGCAGTTACACCGGTGGGGGGGTCGAGCAGTACTTC. This sequence joins TRBV6-2 or TRBV6-3 and TRBJ2-7; 7 bases align to TRBD2. Germline V lookup: CDR1 MNHEY, CDR2 SVGEGT. Trimming cost V 2 bases and J 6 bases; bases outside gene matches: 7. The CDR3 extends over 14 amino acids.

CDR3 protein: CATGGTVNPYSGNTIYF. The CDR3 DNA reads TGTGCCACGGGAGGTACAGTGAACCCCTACTCTGGAAACACCATATATTTT. This chain joins TRBV10-3 and TRBJ1-3; D not resolved. Trimming stripped 10 bases from V and 0 bases from J, with 22 bases between. There are 17 residues in the CDR3. Germline V gives CDR1 ENHRY, CDR2 SYGVKD.

In DNA, the CDR3 is TGTGCCAGCAGTAGTTCGGCGGGAAGAGGTTCACCCCTCCACTTT. Protein sequence: CASSSSAGRGSPLHF. The chain couples TRBV2 to TRBJ1-6; D call uncertain. The CDR3 loop spans 15 amino acids. Between the trimmed V and J ends, which lost 5 bases and 9 bases, there was a span of 17 bases. The germline gives CDR1 SNHLY, CDR2 FYNNEI.

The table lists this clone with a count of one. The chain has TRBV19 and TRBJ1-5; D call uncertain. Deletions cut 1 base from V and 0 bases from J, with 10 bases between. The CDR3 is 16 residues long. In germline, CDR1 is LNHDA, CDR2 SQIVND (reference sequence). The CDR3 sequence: CASSIGLGDSNQPQHF. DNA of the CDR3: TGTGCCAGTAGTATAGGGTTGGGCGATAGCAATCAGCCCCAGCATTTT.

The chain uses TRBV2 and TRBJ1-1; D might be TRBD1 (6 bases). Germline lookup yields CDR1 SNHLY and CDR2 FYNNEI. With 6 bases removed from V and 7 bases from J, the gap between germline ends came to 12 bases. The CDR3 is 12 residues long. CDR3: CASRADSFEAFF. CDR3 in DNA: TGTGCCAGCAGGGCGGACAGCTTTGAAGCTTTCTTT.

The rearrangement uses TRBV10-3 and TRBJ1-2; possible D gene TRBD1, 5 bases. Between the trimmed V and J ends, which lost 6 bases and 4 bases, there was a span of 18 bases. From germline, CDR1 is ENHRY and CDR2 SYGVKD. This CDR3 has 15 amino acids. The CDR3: CAIRTDSSLPYGYTF. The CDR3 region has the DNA TGTGCCATCAGGACAGATTCGAGTCTCCCCTATGGCTACACCTTC.

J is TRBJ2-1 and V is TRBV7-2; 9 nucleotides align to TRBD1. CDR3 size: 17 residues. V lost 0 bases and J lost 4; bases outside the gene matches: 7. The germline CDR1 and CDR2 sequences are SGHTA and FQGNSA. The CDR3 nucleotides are TGTGCCAGCAGCTTAGCCTTAACAGGGGGCGCGTACAATGAGCAGTTCTTC. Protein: CASSLALTGGAYNEQFF.